This T cell receptor (beta chain) was found in a study of T-cell memory formation after mild COVID-19. Overall study context: Largely donor-specific TCR clusters were found.

The table lists this clonotype with many counts. Germline CDR1 is SEHNR and CDR2 is FQNEAQ (reference sequence). V was clipped by 4 bases and J by 9 bases; unmatched bases: 7. The CDR3 contains 13 residues. TCRalpha and TCRbeta libraries used 5'RACE with constant-segment primers and UMIs. TCRdb itself ran the 5' RACE reads through MiXCR, one entry per CDR3 protein. In the table there are some 120,000 distinct CDR3 sequences, about 6.5% of which are singletons. The sample comprised PBMCs or a T cell subset sorted from them (not recorded which). This TCR derives from an adult woman who had mild COVID-19 (a few samples of this study predate the infection). Cell type and time point are not known. V is TRBV7-9 and J is TRBJ1-1; 8 nucleotides agree with TRBD1. CDR3 in amino acids: CASSSGQGRKAFF. The CDR3 DNA reads TGTGCCAGCAGCTCCGGACAGGGAAGGAAAGCTTTCTTT. Based on the CDR3 plus reference TRBV7-9 and TRBJ1-1, the full variable domain is DTGVSQNPRHKITKRGQNVTFRCDPISEHNRLYWYRQTLGQGPEFLTYFQNEAQLEKSRLLSDRFSAERPKGSFSTLEIQRTEQGDSAMYLCASSSGQGRKAFFGQGTRLTVV.